Below, 21 T cell receptor beta chains from the same sample are listed, as sequenced in a study of CXCR3-negative and CXCR3-positive naive CD8 T cells. Via 5' RACE with UMI labels, TRB cDNA libraries were prepared. TCRdb reanalyzed the 5' RACE reads and collapses them to one entry per CDR3 protein, without DNA. This sample's table has tens of thousands of distinct CDR3 sequences. Material for sequencing was naive CXCR3- CD8+ T cells from blood. Subset specified: CD45RO-CCR7+CD27+CD95- naive CD8+ T cells lacking CXCR3 (TNR3-). The receptors shown here come from a human donor in good health. Some clones in this sample may be carry-over from other donors' samples.

The V gene is TRBV4-3, the J gene TRBJ2-6; TCRdb lists TRBD1, though no DNA is available to test this call. The CDR3 is made up of 17 amino acids. The germline CDR1 and CDR2 sequences are LGHNA and YSLEER. The chain's CDR3 is CASSQFGGLTGANVLTF.

The chain couples TRBV7-9 to TRBJ2-7; TCRdb returns TRBD2, unconfirmable since there is no DNA. Germline V CDR1 and CDR2: SEHNR, FQNEAQ (reference sequence). This CDR3 has 14 residues. The CDR3 here is CASSLVIPAGEQYF. The full variable domain, rest sourced from reference TRBV7-9 and TRBJ2-7, is DTGVSQNPRHKITKRGQNVTFRCDPISEHNRLYWYRQTLGQGPEFLTYFQNEAQLEKSRLLSDRFSAERPKGSFSTLEIQRTEQGDSAMYLCASSLVIPAGEQYFGPGTRLTVT.

This chain links TRBV4-1 with TRBJ1-1; TCRdb picks TRBD1, but there is no DNA to check that call. The CDR3 is made up of 14 amino acids. Germline V gives CDR1 MGHRA, CDR2 YSYEKL. The CDR3 protein is CASSQDGGYTEAFF.

V gene TRBV29-1 combines with J gene TRBJ2-1; no DNA is available, so the TRBD2 call from TCRdb remains unchecked. From germline, CDR1 is SQVTM and CDR2 ANQGSEA. There are 14 residues in the CDR3. The CDR3 sequence: CSAPSGSSYNEQFF.

The chain has TRBV7-9 and TRBJ2-7; TCRdb indicates TRBD1, and absent DNA this call remains unverified. This CDR3 has 13 residues. Per germline, CDR1 SEHNR and CDR2 FQNEAQ (reference sequence). The CDR3 sequence is CASSTQPGTEQYF.

The chain links TRBV7-3 to TRBJ2-2; checking the TCRdb D call of TRBD2 is not possible without DNA. The CDR3 sequence is 18 residues long. Germline loops: CDR1 SGHTA, CDR2 FQGTGA. CDR3: CASSLTPLAGGSTGELFF.

The V call is TRBV29-1, the J call TRBJ2-7; the TCRdb D gene call, TRBD2, has no DNA to confirm it. The germline V gene has CDR1 SQVTM and CDR2 ANQGSEA. The CDR3 spans 12 residues. The CDR3 loop is CSGGGGTYEQYF.

This chain joins TRBV4-3 and TRBJ2-7; checking the TCRdb D call of TRBD1 is not possible without DNA. The CDR3 runs to 18 residues. Per germline, CDR1 LGHNA and CDR2 YSLEER. CDR3 protein: CASSQDDRDRGLIYEQYF.

The chain recombines TRBV20-1 with TRBJ1-5; TCRdb picks TRBD1, but there is no DNA to check that call. Germline CDR1 and CDR2: DFQATT and SNEGSKA (reference sequence). CDR3 length: 13 residues. The CDR3 sequence: CSAVRGPNQPQHF.

V and J are TRBV6-5 and TRBJ1-2. CDR3 length: 16 amino acids. Germline loops: CDR1 MNHEY, CDR2 SVGAGI. CDR3 residues: CASSYSSAGEGYGYIF.

The chain links TRBV28 to TRBJ2-2. The CDR3 totals 16 residues. Germline assignment: CDR1 MDHEN and CDR2 SYDVKM. This CDR3 is CASSPEMRLNTGELFF.

The chain's CDR3 is CSEAQGTNEAFF. The chain uses TRBV29-1 and TRBJ1-1; TCRdb's D call of TRBD1 is untestable without DNA. This CDR3 has 12 residues. Per germline, CDR1 SQVTM and CDR2 ANQGSEA.

The chain is built from TRBV5-5 and TRBJ1-3. The CDR3 loop spans 15 amino acids. From germline, CDR1 is SGHKS and CDR2 YYEKEE (reference sequence). The CDR3 loop reads CASSYGVGSGNTIYF.

This sequence joins TRBV24-1 and TRBJ2-1; TCRdb outputs TRBD2, but without DNA this stays unchecked. The CDR3 extends over 20 amino acids. Germline assignment: CDR1 KGHDR and CDR2 SFDVKD. The CDR3 spells CATSAGGLAGGPSSYNEQFF.

The J gene is TRBJ1-1, the V gene TRBV29-1; the TCRdb call, TRBD1, lacks DNA for checking. This CDR3 is 12 amino acids long. Germline V gene lookup returns CDR1 SQVTM and CDR2 ANQGSEA. CDR3 amino acids: CSVGQGGREAFF.

V is TRBV28 and J is TRBJ2-3; TCRdb's D call of TRBD1 is untestable without DNA. Germline V gene sequence: CDR1 MDHEN, CDR2 SYDVKM. This CDR3 contains 16 residues. The chain's CDR3 is CASSFSKDSPTDTQYF.

This chain connects TRBV7-9 to TRBJ2-7. CDR1 is SEHNR and CDR2 is FQNEAQ in the germline V gene (reference sequence). The CDR3 consists of 12 residues. The CDR3 reads CASSLRNYEQYF. The full variable domain, rest sourced from reference TRBV7-9 and TRBJ2-7, is DTGVSQNPRHKITKRGQNVTFRCDPISEHNRLYWYRQTLGQGPEFLTYFQNEAQLEKSRLLSDRFSAERPKGSFSTLEIQRTEQGDSAMYLCASSLRNYEQYFGPGTRLTVT.

The chain has TRBV7-9 and TRBJ1-1; the D gene TCRdb calls, TRBD1, cannot be checked with no DNA. This CDR3 has 15 amino acids. CDR1 and CDR2 from the germline V gene are SEHNR and FQNEAQ (reference sequence). Here the CDR3 reads CASSLNRGLNTEAFF.

The gene calls are TRBV4-1 and TRBJ2-7; TCRdb's assignment of TRBD1 cannot be checked, as there is no DNA. Per germline, CDR1 MGHRA and CDR2 YSYEKL. This CDR3 region has 14 residues. This CDR3 reads CASSQEGLSYEQYF.

The rearrangement joins TRBV12-3 or TRBV12-4 to TRBJ2-7. The CDR3 totals 13 residues. The CDR3 region is CASSLETPYEQYF.

CDR3: CASSQAGQGGEKLFF. The rearrangement joins TRBV4-2 to TRBJ1-4; the TRBD1 assignment by TCRdb is unverifiable without DNA. The CDR3 has 15 amino acids. Germline loops: CDR1 LGHNA, CDR2 YNFKEQ.